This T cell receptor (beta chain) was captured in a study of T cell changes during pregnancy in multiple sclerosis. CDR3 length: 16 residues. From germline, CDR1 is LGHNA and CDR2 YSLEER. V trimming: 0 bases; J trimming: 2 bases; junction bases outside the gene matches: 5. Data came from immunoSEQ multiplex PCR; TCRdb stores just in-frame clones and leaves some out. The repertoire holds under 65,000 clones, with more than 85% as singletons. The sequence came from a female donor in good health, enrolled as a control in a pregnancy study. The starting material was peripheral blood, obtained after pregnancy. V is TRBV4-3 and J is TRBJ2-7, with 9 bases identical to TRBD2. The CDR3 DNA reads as TGCGCCAGCAGCCAAGAGAGCGGGAGGCTCCCCTACGAGCAGTACTTC. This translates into CASSQESGRLPYEQYF.